Described below is a single T cell receptor beta chain sequence and its context. Its antigen is still unknown. This entry is derived from a study of Tregs in tolerant kidney transplant recipients. V shed 1 base and J 5 bases; nucleotides not matched to a gene: 5. The length of the CDR3 is 15 residues. Germline values: CDR1 LNHDA, CDR2 SQIVND (reference sequence). Study-wide results and caveats: The small number of patients limits these findings pending further validation. Antigen-driven expansion was suggested because donor-specific Tregs expanded more than all Tregs in tolerant patients. For some patients, primers changed over time, blocking nucleotide-level comparison.

Mixed chimerism was transient after nonmyeloablative marrow transplants from related graft donors. CD4+CD25+CD127- Tregs, CD4+CD25- non-Tregs, CD4 and CD8 cells were sorted. Produced via immunoSEQ multiplex PCR; TCRdb's table is partial and in-frame only. The table lists roughly 70,000 clones, around 87% of them singletons. V gene TRBV19 combines with J gene TRBJ2-1; 7 positions agree with TRBD2. This receptor was obtained from a human patient who received a combined kidney and bone marrow transplant. A share of the T cells may be of graft donor origin. Sample: CD4+ T cells from blood (PBMCs), taken 6 months after the transplant. The CDR3 is CASSIGGSRHNEQFF. The CDR3 DNA follows: TGTGCCAGTAGTATAGGCGGGAGTAGGCACAATGAGCAGTTCTTC.